Below are 20 T cell receptor beta chains sequenced from a single sample in a study of shared clonotypes between healthy human individuals. Sequenced by immunoSEQ multiplex PCR; TCRdb stores in-frame clones only, minus some. The sample consists of millions of clones, about 92% of them appearing once. Material for sequencing was naive CD4+ T cells sorted from blood. Subset indicated: CD45RA+ positively selected. The receptors were gathered from a young man in good health.

The CDR3 region is CASSVSGTPIGGELFF. CDR3 DNA: TGTGCCAGCAGCGTATCGGGGACTCCCATTGGAGGGGAGCTGTTTTTT. The chain is built from TRBV9 and TRBJ2-2, with D possibly matching TRBD2 (6 bases). Between the trimmed V and J ends, which lost 1 base and 8 bases, there was a span of 18 bases. This CDR3 region has 16 residues. Germline-derived CDR1 and CDR2 are SGDLS and YYNGEE.

The rearrangement links TRBV2 to TRBJ1-5, with 7 positions matching TRBD1. Per germline, CDR1 SNHLY and CDR2 FYNNEI. J lost 2 bases, V lost 5 bases, and 6 bases had no gene match. This CDR3 has 15 residues. CDR3: CASSPRGHGNQPQHF. CDR3 DNA sequence: TGTGCCAGCAGTCCAAGGGGGCACGGCAATCAGCCCCAGCATTTT.

The chain uses TRBV7-2 and TRBJ1-2; D unclear. Germline lookup yields CDR1 SGHTA and CDR2 FQGNSA. The V gene lost 2 bases and the J gene lost 10 bases, with 14 bases spanning the gap. The CDR3 is 13 residues long. The DNA for the CDR3 is TGTGCCAGCAGCTTAACCCCATCCCCCTCCTACACCTTC. This gives the protein CASSLTPSPSYTF.

The V and J genes are TRBV5-1 and TRBJ1-2; 8 bases are a match to TRBD1. The CDR3 totals 16 residues. Germline trimming cut 4 bases from V and 1 base from J; bases unmatched to any gene: 9. Per germline, CDR1 SGHRS and CDR2 YFSETQ. The chain's CDR3 is CASSPLGQGVNYGYTF. CDR3 nucleotides: TGCGCCAGCAGCCCCCTCGGACAGGGTGTTAACTATGGCTACACCTTC. Full variable domain (rest looked up from reference TRBV5-1 and TRBJ1-2): KAGVTQTPRYLIKTRGQQVTLSCSPISGHRSVSWYQQTPGQGLQFLFEYFSETQRNKGNFPGRFSGRQFSNSRSEMNVSTLELGDSALYLCASSPLGQGVNYGYTFGSGTRLTVV.

V and J are TRBV2 and TRBJ2-5; D perhaps matches TRBD1 (6 bases). This CDR3 has 14 residues. Trimming cost V 6 bases and J 7 bases, with 18 bases left between them. Germline V gene data show CDR1 as SNHLY and CDR2 as FYNNEI. The CDR3: CASRTDTTGRTQYF. CDR3 nucleotides: TGTGCCAGCAGGACCGATACGACAGGTCGGACCCAGTACTTC.

The chain is built from TRBV19 and TRBJ2-1; no definite D call. CDR3 size: 13 residues. V was cut by 4 bases and J by 5 bases, with 9 bases left in between. In germline, CDR1 is LNHDA, CDR2 SQIVND (reference sequence). The CDR3 sequence: CASSNPPDNEQFF. CDR3 nucleotides: TGTGCCAGTAGTAATCCTCCAGACAATGAGCAGTTCTTC.

V usage is TRBV10-3 and J usage is TRBJ1-6; TRBD1 matches 9 bases. The CDR3 has 16 residues. The V gene end was trimmed by 2 bases and the J gene end by 9 bases; junction bases not matched to a gene: 8. Germline lookup yields CDR1 ENHRY and CDR2 SYGVKD. In DNA form, the CDR3 reads TGTGCCATCAGTGAGCCAAGGACAGGGGCAGGTTCACCCCTCCACTTT. It specifies CAISEPRTGAGSPLHF.

J is TRBJ1-6 and V is TRBV6-1, with D perhaps TRBD1 (5 bases). This CDR3 is built from 13 residues. CDR1 MNHNS and CDR2 SASEGT come from the germline V gene. The V gene lost 7 bases and the J gene lost 10 bases, with 14 bases spanning the gap. DNA for the CDR3: TGTGCCAGCATGCCTGCCGGGGACTCACCCCTCCACTTT. Translation gives CASMPAGDSPLHF.

As for this clone: Other DNA sequences in this sample translate to the same CDR3. This rearrangement joins TRBV5-1 to TRBJ1-5, with D hard to call. The V and J ends lost 2 bases and 0 bases respectively, with 6 bases between them. Germline V lookup: CDR1 SGHRS, CDR2 YFSETQ. This CDR3 region has 14 residues. This chain's CDR3 is CASSFDGSNQPQHF. CDR3 bases: TGCGCCAGCAGCTTCGACGGTAGCAATCAGCCCCAGCATTTT.

The chain has TRBV7-3 and TRBJ1-1; TRBD1 matches at 10 bases. V shed 4 bases and J 5 bases; nucleotides not matched to a gene: 10. From germline, CDR1 is SGHTA and CDR2 FQGTGA. The CDR3 is made up of 16 amino acids. The CDR3, as DNA: TGTGCCAGCAGCTCGGGACAGGGGTGGTTGGGAACTGAAGCTTTCTTT. It yields the protein CASSSGQGWLGTEAFF. The variable domain in full, with the rest retrieved from reference TRBV7-3 and TRBJ1-1, is GAGVSQTPSNKVTEKGKYVELRCDPISGHTALYWYRQSLGQGPEFLIYFQGTGAADDSGLPNDRFFAVRPEGSVSTLKIQRTERGDSAVYLCASSSGQGWLGTEAFFGQGTRLTVV.

This clone has a handful of counts. The V and J genes are TRBV2 and TRBJ1-1; perhaps TRBD1 as D (5 bases). Germline lookup yields CDR1 SNHLY and CDR2 FYNNEI. There are 14 residues in the CDR3. V lost 6 bases, J lost 1 base, and 12 bases lay in between. CDR3: CASSPGRGNTEAFF. The CDR3 DNA is TGTGCCAGCAGCCCGGGACGAGGGAACACTGAAGCTTTCTTT.

The chain uses TRBV9 and TRBJ2-4, with a weak D call TRBD1 (7 bases). The length of the CDR3 is 14 residues. V lost 4 bases and J lost 6, with 14 bases in between. Per germline, CDR1 SGDLS and CDR2 YYNGEE. The CDR3 DNA reads as TGTGCCAGCAGCCAGGCGGGACAGCTAAACATTCAGTACTTC. Translation: CASSQAGQLNIQYF.

CDR3 sequence (DNA): TGTGCCAGCAGCGTAGACAGGGGGCGGAACACTGAAGCTTTCTTT. This sequence encodes CASSVDRGRNTEAFF. The rearrangement uses TRBV9 and TRBJ1-1; 9 bases agree with TRBD1. Germline assignment: CDR1 SGDLS and CDR2 YYNGEE. The CDR3 has 15 residues. V trimming: 0 bases; J trimming: 1 base; junction bases outside the gene matches: 1.

This clone was recorded once. The chain couples TRBV13 to TRBJ1-1, with 9 bases aligning to TRBD1. Germline-derived CDR1 and CDR2 are PRHDT and FYEKMQ (reference sequence). There are 14 residues in the CDR3. V trimming: 4 bases; J trimming: 6 bases; junction bases outside the gene matches: 6. The CDR3 loop is CASSSTGGYAEAFF. The CDR3 DNA reads as TGTGCCAGCAGCTCGACAGGGGGATATGCTGAAGCTTTCTTT.

The V and J genes are TRBV5-1 and TRBJ2-2; possibly TRBD2 for D (6 bases). Germline V CDR1 and CDR2: SGHRS, YFSETQ. The V and J ends lost 1 base and 6 bases respectively, with 16 bases between them. The CDR3 runs to 16 residues. The DNA of the CDR3 is TGCGCCAGCAGCTTGAGAACTAGCTCTGTGCCCGGGGAGCTGTTTTTT. Translating gives CASSLRTSSVPGELFF.

This clone is a singleton in its sample. Other nucleotide sequences from this sample produce the same CDR3. CDR3 coding DNA: TGCGCCAGCAGCTTGGCGGGGAGCCAAGAGACCCAGTACTTC. Encoded protein: CASSLAGSQETQYF. V and J are TRBV5-1 and TRBJ2-5; weak D call: TRBD2 (5 bases). From germline, CDR1 is SGHRS and CDR2 YFSETQ. V was shortened by 0 bases and J by 1 base, with 7 bases between the two germline ends. The CDR3 has 14 amino acids.

This chain uses TRBV7-9 with TRBJ2-3; possible D gene TRBD2, 5 bases. From germline, CDR1 is SEHNR and CDR2 FQNEAQ (reference sequence). Trimming left V 5 bases short and J 0 bases short, with 18 bases between. The CDR3 consists of 17 residues. CDR3 region: CASSGRGGTPSTDTQYF. CDR3 DNA: TGTGCCAGCAGCGGGAGAGGAGGCACCCCTAGCACAGATACGCAGTATTTT.

In this sample, this clone turned up a few times. The chain combines TRBV10-3 with TRBJ1-1, with D perhaps TRBD1 (5 bases). The CDR3 is 15 residues long. Germline V gene sequence: CDR1 ENHRY, CDR2 SYGVKD. The germline V and J ends were trimmed by 4 bases and 0 bases, with 12 bases remaining between them. The CDR3 coding sequence is TGTGCCATCAGTGGATGGGACCGGTTGAACACTGAAGCTTTCTTT. This encodes CAISGWDRLNTEAFF.

The CDR3 nucleotides read TGTGCCAGCAGCTTGGACAGGGCCGAGCAGTACTTC. It yields the protein CASSLDRAEQYF. This rearrangement joins TRBV11-2 to TRBJ2-7; 8 bases are shared with TRBD1. V was pared by 3 bases and J by 6 bases, with 1 base of the junction left unmatched. Germline CDR1 reads SGHAT; CDR2 reads FQNNGV. The CDR3 consists of 12 residues.

About this clone itself: Other DNA sequences in this sample translate to the same CDR3. This sequence joins TRBV25-1 and TRBJ1-2, with 9 bases lining up with TRBD1. Germline V CDR1 and CDR2: MGHDK, SYGVNS. CDR3 length equals 16 residues. The trim removed 5 bases at V and 1 base at J, leaving 8 bases unmatched. The CDR3 DNA reads TGTGCCAGCAGTCCCCCCGGGACAGGGAGTAACTATGGCTACACCTTC. It codes for CASSPPGTGSNYGYTF.